These 29 T cell receptor beta chains originate from one sample sequenced in a study of cytomegalovirus exposure and HLA in healthy donors. The PCR used 60 Vbeta and 13 Jbeta primers. Assay used: immunoSEQ multiplex PCR; TCRdb lists only in-frame clones, some missing. The table includes 140,000 or so clones, about 75% detected once. Sequenced material: PBMCs. The receptor set was obtained from a woman in her 30s in good health and CMV-seronegative.

This clone has only one observation. The chain has TRBV21-1 and TRBJ2-3; the table's D call of TRBD1 was not tested on the DNA. TRBV21-1 constitutes a pseudogene. CDR3 length equals 16 residues. The CDR3 sequence: CASSTRQLPSTDTQYF. The DNA for the CDR3 is TGTGCCAGCAGCACCCGACAGTTGCCGAGCACAGATACGCAGTATTTT.

This clone was detected only once. The chain employs TRBV2 and TRBJ2-1; TRBD2 might be the D (7 bases). V gave up 8 bases and J gave up 5 bases, with 25 bases separating them. Germline CDR1 and CDR2: SNHLY and FYNNEI. The CDR3 is made up of 17 amino acids. The CDR3 loop reads CASGRGIWGRKDNEQFF. In nucleotides, the CDR3 is TGTGCCAGCGGGAGGGGAATCTGGGGGCGTAAGGACAATGAGCAGTTCTTC.

The gene calls are TRBV5-1 and TRBJ1-5; 8 nucleotides match TRBD1. Germline loops: CDR1 SGHRS, CDR2 YFSETQ. The CDR3 is made up of 14 amino acids. The V gene end was trimmed by 5 bases and the J gene end by 3 bases; junction bases not matched to a gene: 4. The CDR3 sequence is CASSPTGDNQPQHF. The DNA of the CDR3 is TGCGCCAGCAGTCCGACAGGGGACAATCAGCCCCAGCATTTT.

This rearrangement joins TRBV7-2 to TRBJ2-2; 8 bases match TRBD1. The CDR3 spans 14 residues. Germline assignment: CDR1 SGHTA and CDR2 FQGNSA. V gave up 4 bases and J gave up 7 bases; unmatched junction bases: 5. The CDR3: CASSWTGRGGELFF. The DNA for the CDR3 is TGTGCCAGCAGCTGGACAGGGAGAGGCGGGGAGCTGTTTTTT.

This clone has just a few counts. The V call is TRBV6-5, the J call TRBJ1-5; 7 bases line up with TRBD1. J was trimmed by 3 bases and V by 6 bases; bases with no gene match: 5. The CDR3 totals 14 residues. Germline V gives CDR1 MNHEY, CDR2 SVGAGI. In DNA, the CDR3 is TGTGCCAGCAGGAAGACAGGGAACAATCAGCCCCAGCATTTT. As protein: CASRKTGNNQPQHF.

V is TRBV5-1 and J is TRBJ1-2; D possibly corresponds to TRBD1 (5 bases). The CDR3 totals 15 residues. Germline V CDR1 and CDR2: SGHRS, YFSETQ. Trimming took 5 bases from V and 3 from J, leaving 17 bases between them. The CDR3 nucleotides are TGCGCCAGCAGGGAAACTATTGCGGGGGACTATGGCTACACCTTC. This translates into CASRETIAGDYGYTF. The full variable domain, its missing parts supplied by reference TRBV5-1 and TRBJ1-2, is KAGVTQTPRYLIKTRGQQVTLSCSPISGHRSVSWYQQTPGQGLQFLFEYFSETQRNKGNFPGRFSGRQFSNSRSEMNVSTLELGDSALYLCASRETIAGDYGYTFGSGTRLTVV.

This sequence joins TRBV6-5 and TRBJ2-3; D is perhaps TRBD2 (7 bases). The CDR3 has 14 residues. Trimming pared 6 bases from V and 4 bases from J, leaving 14 bases between. Germline values: CDR1 MNHEY, CDR2 SVGAGI. The CDR3 DNA reads TGTGCCAGCAGAACCCTCGGGGGGCCAGATACGCAGTATTTT. It is translated as CASRTLGGPDTQYF.

This chain uses TRBV27 with TRBJ2-1; TRBD1 matches 10 bases. The CDR3 has 15 amino acids. V shed 5 bases, J shed 3 bases, and the junction held 4 bases outside the gene matches. Germline values: CDR1 MNHEY, CDR2 SMNVEV (reference sequence). The CDR3 spells CASSTTGGNYNEQFF. CDR3 bases: TGTGCCAGCAGTACGACAGGGGGCAACTACAATGAGCAGTTCTTC.

This chain joins TRBV1 and TRBJ2-3; the D call in the table, TRBD2, was not verified against the DNA. TRBV1 is shown as a pseudogene. This CDR3 contains 16 residues. The CDR3 is CTSSQDLPTQTDTQYF. The CDR3 DNA sequence: TGCACCAGCAGCCAAGATCTCCCGACTCAAACAGATACGCAGTATTTT.

The CDR3, as DNA: TGTGCCAGCAGTCACGAGCGGGGGGGAAGAGGGTACGAGCAGTACTTC. Protein: CASSHERGGRGYEQYF. V usage is TRBV5-4 and J usage is TRBJ2-7; 10 nucleotides align to TRBD2. V lost 5 bases and J lost 4; bases outside the gene matches: 12. The CDR3 runs to 16 residues. Germline CDR1 and CDR2: SGHNT and YYREEE (reference sequence).

The chain couples TRBV6-6 to TRBJ2-7, with a tentative D call TRBD1 (5 bases). CDR1 MNHNY and CDR2 SVGAGI come from the germline V gene (reference sequence). The CDR3 has 14 residues. Deletions cut 2 bases from V and 3 bases from J, with 11 bases between. CDR3 region: CASSYGGQGYEQYF. The CDR3 region has the DNA TGTGCCAGCAGTTACGGTGGGCAGGGCTACGAGCAGTACTTC.

The chain combines TRBV7-6 with TRBJ1-6, with 7 bases fitting TRBD1. With V trimmed by 5 bases and J by 5 bases, 3 bases remained unmatched. CDR3 length: 14 amino acids. Germline loops: CDR1 SGHVS, CDR2 FNYEAQ. CDR3 amino acids: CASSLGQNNSPLHF. DNA of the CDR3: TGTGCCAGCAGCCTGGGACAGAATAATTCACCCCTCCACTTT.

This chain links TRBV5-1 with TRBJ1-1; D perhaps matches TRBD1 (6 bases). V lost 2 bases to trimming and J lost 8 bases, with 19 bases between them. CDR3 length equals 15 residues. Germline CDR1 is SGHRS and CDR2 is YFSETQ. For the CDR3, the DNA is TGCGCCAGCAGCTTACTGACAGGCCCCCAAACGGAAGCTTTCTTT. Encoded protein: CASSLLTGPQTEAFF.

The rearrangement links TRBV19 to TRBJ1-1; TRBD1 might be the D (6 bases). The CDR3 runs 14 residues. Trimming stripped 6 bases from V and 1 base from J, with 12 bases between. Germline loops: CDR1 LNHDA, CDR2 SQIVND (reference sequence). CDR3 in amino acids: CASRSLDRNTEAFF. DNA of the CDR3: TGTGCCAGTAGAAGCCTGGACAGGAACACTGAAGCTTTCTTT.

J is TRBJ2-5 and V is TRBV5-1; TRBD2 might be the D (5 bases). Germline CDR1 and CDR2: SGHRS and YFSETQ. The V end was cut by 3 bases, the J end by 5 bases, with 11 bases between. CDR3 length: 13 residues. The chain's CDR3 is CASSSDGLETQYF. The CDR3 region has the DNA TGCGCCAGCAGCTCGGACGGACTGGAGACCCAGTACTTC.

The V and J genes are TRBV9 and TRBJ2-1, with TRBD2 identical over 7 bases. Trimming at V came to 4 bases and at J to 5 bases, leaving 15 bases not matched to a gene. Germline assignment: CDR1 SGDLS and CDR2 YYNGEE. This CDR3 is built from 17 residues. In DNA, the CDR3 is TGTGCCAGCAGCTCCCCCCGCGGGGGTCCGCCTGACAATGAGCAGTTCTTC. Residues: CASSSPRGGPPDNEQFF.

This chain uses TRBV11-3 with TRBJ1-1, with D tentatively TRBD1 (6 bases). Per the germline V gene, CDR1 is SGHNT and CDR2 is YENEEA. The CDR3 is made up of 13 amino acids. V shed 6 bases and J shed 4 bases, with 12 bases lying between them. The CDR3 region is CASSFDRTTEAFF. DNA of the CDR3: TGTGCCAGCAGTTTTGACAGGACCACTGAAGCTTTCTTT.

The chain couples TRBV6-1 to TRBJ1-4; the match to TRBD1 covers 7 bases. V gave up 8 bases and J gave up 4 bases; unmatched junction bases: 4. The germline V gene has CDR1 MNHNS and CDR2 SASEGT. This CDR3 is built from 13 residues. The CDR3 sequence: CASSRQGNEKLFF. CDR3 bases: TGTGCCAGCTCGAGACAGGGTAATGAAAAACTGTTTTTT.

The gene calls are TRBV9 and TRBJ1-6, with D hard to call. This CDR3 comprises 14 residues. The germline CDR1 and CDR2 sequences are SGDLS and YYNGEE. Between the trimmed V and J ends, which lost 4 bases and 10 bases, there was a span of 15 bases. In DNA form, the CDR3 reads TGTGCCAGCAGCATCCGGGAGGGCGCCTCACCCCTCCACTTT. This encodes CASSIREGASPLHF.

The chain couples TRBV10-3 to TRBJ2-7; D is unclear. V was cut by 0 bases and J by 4 bases, with 10 bases left in between. The CDR3 extends over 14 amino acids. Germline assignment: CDR1 ENHRY and CDR2 SYGVKD. Here the CDR3 DNA reads TGTGCCATCAGTGAGTCAAATGGAGAATACGAGCAGTACTTC. This sequence encodes CAISESNGEYEQYF.

The chain couples TRBV7-7 to TRBJ2-1; the match to TRBD2 covers 7 bases. Looked up from germline, CDR1 is SSHAT and CDR2 is FNYEAQ (reference sequence). The CDR3 extends over 13 amino acids. Trimming cost V 5 bases and J 10 bases; bases outside gene matches: 8. DNA of the CDR3: TGTGCCAGCAGCCCGATTGGGGAGGGAGAGCAGTTCTTC. It is translated as CASSPIGEGEQFF.

The chain combines TRBV7-3 with TRBJ2-5; no clear D. The germline V gene encodes CDR1 SGHTA and CDR2 FQGTGA. V lost 2 bases to trimming and J lost 5 bases, with 9 bases between them. The CDR3 is made up of 13 amino acids. Here the CDR3 reads CASSLGDGETQYF. CDR3 coding DNA: TGTGCCAGCAGCTTAGGTGACGGGGAGACCCAGTACTTC. The full variable domain, its missing parts supplied by reference TRBV7-3 and TRBJ2-5, is GAGVSQTPSNKVTEKGKYVELRCDPISGHTALYWYRQSLGQGPEFLIYFQGTGAADDSGLPNDRFFAVRPEGSVSTLKIQRTERGDSAVYLCASSLGDGETQYFGPGTRLLVL.

The chain is built from TRBV18 and TRBJ2-7; weak D call: TRBD1 (5 bases). V was trimmed by 3 bases and J by 1 base, leaving 13 bases between them. Germline CDR1 and CDR2: KGHSH and LQKENI. There are 15 residues in the CDR3. CDR3 amino acids: CASSPVTAPSYEQYF. CDR3 coding DNA: TGTGCCAGCTCACCTGTGACAGCGCCTTCCTACGAGCAGTACTTC.

The chain carries TRBV2 and TRBJ2-7; D perhaps matches TRBD1 (6 bases). Trimming removed 5 bases from V and 2 bases from J, with 16 bases in between. Germline V CDR1 and CDR2: SNHLY, FYNNEI. The CDR3 has 15 residues. This CDR3 reads CASSLDRRPTYEQYF. The CDR3 nucleotides are TGTGCCAGCAGTTTGGACAGAAGGCCAACCTACGAGCAGTACTTC.

V usage is TRBV2 and J usage is TRBJ2-5, with TRBD1 matching 7 bases. This CDR3 contains 13 residues. Germline V lookup: CDR1 SNHLY, CDR2 FYNNEI. J gave up 2 bases and V 10 bases, and 7 bases lay outside the gene matches. This CDR3 reads CAMYQQGQETQYF. The CDR3 DNA follows: TGTGCCATGTATCAACAGGGGCAAGAGACCCAGTACTTC. Full variable domain (remainder filled in from reference TRBV2 and TRBJ2-5): EPEVTQTPSHQVTQMGQEVILRCVPISNHLYFYWYRQILGQKVEFLVSFYNNEISEKSEIFDDQFSVERPDGSNFTLKIRSTKLEDSAMYFCAMYQQGQETQYFGPGTRLLVL.

This clone was observed a handful of times. CDR3 region: CASSHGQEEAFF. The CDR3 DNA follows: TGTGCCAGCTCACACGGACAGGAAGAAGCTTTCTTT. V is TRBV18 and J is TRBJ1-1, with TRBD1 identical over 7 bases. Germline V lookup: CDR1 KGHSH, CDR2 LQKENI. This CDR3 spans 12 amino acids. V dropped 4 bases and J dropped 8; count of bases not matched to a gene: 4.

This sequence joins TRBV7-3 and TRBJ2-3; unclear D gene. The CDR3 contains 12 residues. The V end was cut by 4 bases, the J end by 4 bases, with 6 bases between. The germline V gene encodes CDR1 SGHTA and CDR2 FQGTGA. This CDR3 reads CASSSSPDTQYF. The CDR3 DNA follows: TGTGCCAGCAGCTCTAGTCCAGATACGCAGTATTTT.

The gene calls are TRBV19 and TRBJ1-4; 9 bases are shared with TRBD1. The CDR3 extends over 13 amino acids. V lost 7 bases, J lost 12 bases, and 9 bases stayed unmatched. CDR1 is LNHDA and CDR2 is SQIVND in the germline V gene (reference sequence). The CDR3 is CASTGQGWSQLFF. Written as DNA, the CDR3 is TGTGCCAGTACCGGACAGGGGTGGTCACAACTGTTTTTT. Looking up the rest from reference TRBV19 and TRBJ1-4 gives the full variable domain: DGGITQSPKYLFRKEGQNVTLSCEQNLNHDAMYWYRQDPGQGLRLIYYSQIVNDFQKGDIAEGYSVSREKKESFPLTVTSAQKNPTAFYLCASTGQGWSQLFFGSGTQLSVL.

The chain is built from TRBV30 and TRBJ2-7, with 8 bases that match TRBD1. CDR1 is GTSNPN and CDR2 is SVGIG in the germline V gene (reference sequence). The V gene end was trimmed by 1 base and the J gene end by 6 bases; junction bases not matched to a gene: 5. The CDR3 runs to 13 residues. The CDR3 DNA follows: TGTGCCTGGAGTGCGACAGGGGTAAGCGAGCAGTACTTC. This sequence encodes CAWSATGVSEQYF.